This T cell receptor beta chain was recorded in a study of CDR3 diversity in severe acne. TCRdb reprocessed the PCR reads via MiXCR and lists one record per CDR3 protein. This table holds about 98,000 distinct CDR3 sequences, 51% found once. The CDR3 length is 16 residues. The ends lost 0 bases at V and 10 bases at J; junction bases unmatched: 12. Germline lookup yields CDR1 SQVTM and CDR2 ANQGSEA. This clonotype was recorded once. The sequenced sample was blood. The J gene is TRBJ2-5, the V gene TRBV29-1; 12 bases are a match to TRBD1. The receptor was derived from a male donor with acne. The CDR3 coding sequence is TGCAGCGTTGAAGAAAATGGGACAGGGGGCCCTTGGGTCCAGTACTTC. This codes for CSVEENGTGGPWVQYF.